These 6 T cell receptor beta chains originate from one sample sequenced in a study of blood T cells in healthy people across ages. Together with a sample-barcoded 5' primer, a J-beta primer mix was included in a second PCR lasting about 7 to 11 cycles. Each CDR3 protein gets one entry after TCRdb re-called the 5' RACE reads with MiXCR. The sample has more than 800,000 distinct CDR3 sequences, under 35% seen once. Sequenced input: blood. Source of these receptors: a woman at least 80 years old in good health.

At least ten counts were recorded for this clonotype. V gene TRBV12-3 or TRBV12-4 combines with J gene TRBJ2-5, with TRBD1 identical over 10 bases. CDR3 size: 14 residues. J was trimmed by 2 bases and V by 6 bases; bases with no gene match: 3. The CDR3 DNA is TGTGCCAGCAGGAGGGACAGGGGACAAGAGACCCAGTACTTC. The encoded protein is CASRRDRGQETQYF.

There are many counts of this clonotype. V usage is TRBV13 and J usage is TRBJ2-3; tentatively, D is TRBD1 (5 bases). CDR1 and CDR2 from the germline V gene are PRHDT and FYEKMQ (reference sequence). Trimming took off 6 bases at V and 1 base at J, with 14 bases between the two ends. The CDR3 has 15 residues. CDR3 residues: CASSTRAKGTDTQYF. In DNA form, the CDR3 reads TGTGCCAGCAGTACCAGGGCCAAAGGCACAGATACGCAGTATTTT.

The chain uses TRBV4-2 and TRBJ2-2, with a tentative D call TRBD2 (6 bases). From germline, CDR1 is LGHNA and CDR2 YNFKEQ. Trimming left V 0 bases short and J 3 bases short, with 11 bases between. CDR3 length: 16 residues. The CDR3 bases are TGTGCCAGCAGCCAAGAGAAGGCGGGGCACACCGGGGAGCTGTTTTTT. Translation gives CASSQEKAGHTGELFF.

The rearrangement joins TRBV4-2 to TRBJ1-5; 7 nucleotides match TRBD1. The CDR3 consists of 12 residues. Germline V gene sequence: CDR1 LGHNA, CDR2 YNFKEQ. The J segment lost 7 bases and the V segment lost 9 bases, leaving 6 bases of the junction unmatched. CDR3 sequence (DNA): TGTGCCAGTGACAGGGTCCGGCAGCCCCAGCATTTT. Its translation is CASDRVRQPQHF.

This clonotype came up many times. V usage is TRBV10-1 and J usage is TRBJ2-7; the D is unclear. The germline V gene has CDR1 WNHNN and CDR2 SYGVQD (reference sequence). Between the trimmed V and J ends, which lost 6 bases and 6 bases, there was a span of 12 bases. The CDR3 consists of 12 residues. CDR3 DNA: TGCGCCAGCAGCGACCCGGTCAGCGAGCAGTACTTC. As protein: CASSDPVSEQYF.

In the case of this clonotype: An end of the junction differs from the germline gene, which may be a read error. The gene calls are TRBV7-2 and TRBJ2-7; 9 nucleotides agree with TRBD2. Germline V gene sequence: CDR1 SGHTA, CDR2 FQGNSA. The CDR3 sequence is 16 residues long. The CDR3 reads CANSLALSGGQGEQYF. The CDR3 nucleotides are TGTGCCAACAGCTTAGCGCTAAGCGGGGGGCAGGGAGAGCAGTACTTC.